This TCR beta chain was recorded in a study of human T cells and chemical hapten exposure. Study-wide results and limits: Versus controls, expanded TCRs had significantly more large CDR3 similarity clusters.

Under the authors' procedure: Samples had a median of about 95,000 TCRs, ranging roughly 20,000 to 690,600. Via MiXCR, TCRdb re-called the RACE reads, giving one row per CDR3 protein. The V and J calls come from TCRdb's annotation, not from the publication. This repertoire shows 150,000 or so distinct CDR3 sequences, about 14% found once; its top ten account for 1.7%. As regards this clonotype: Its antigen is not known.

The time point is: patch test 1, 2 weeks after DPC sensitization. Treatment: therapeutic diphenylcyclopropenone sensitization with weekly scalp DPC. Sequencing started from total RNA isolated from unfractionated whole blood. The V and J ends lost 8 bases and 2 bases respectively, with 19 bases between them. The CDR3 covers 16 residues. From germline, CDR1 is MDHEN and CDR2 SYDVKM. The sequencing used whole blood, collected in connection with sensitization to the hapten diphenylcyclopropenone (DPC). The TCR was taken from a woman in her 30s with alopecia areata. Some clones in this sample may be carry-over from other donors' samples. This sequence joins TRBV28 and TRBJ1-3, with D uncertain. DNA of the CDR3: TGTGCCAGCCCCACCTCTATAAGGAGGACTGGAAACACCATATATTTT. Translated: CASPTSIRRTGNTIYF.